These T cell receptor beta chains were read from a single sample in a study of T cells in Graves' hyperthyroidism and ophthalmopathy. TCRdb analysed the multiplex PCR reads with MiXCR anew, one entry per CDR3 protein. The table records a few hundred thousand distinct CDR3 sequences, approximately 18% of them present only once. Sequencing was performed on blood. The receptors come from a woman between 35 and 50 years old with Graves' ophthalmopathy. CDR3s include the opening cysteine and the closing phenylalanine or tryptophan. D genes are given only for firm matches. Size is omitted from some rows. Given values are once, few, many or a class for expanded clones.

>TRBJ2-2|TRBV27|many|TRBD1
CASSLSSGGPGELFF
TGTGCCAGCAGTTTATCTTCAGGGGGCCCCGGGGAGCTGTTTTTT
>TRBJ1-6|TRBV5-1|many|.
CASSLAEQGNSPLHF
TGCGCCAGCAGCTTGGCTGAACAGGGTAACTCACCCCTCCACTTT
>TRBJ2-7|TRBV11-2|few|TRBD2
CASSLESGAGSYEQYF
TGTGCCAGCAGCTTAGAATCCGGAGCGGGGTCCTACGAGCAGTACTTC
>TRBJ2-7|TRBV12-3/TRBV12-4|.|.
CASSLVGGGSEQYF
TGTGCCAGCAGTTTAGTTGGGGGAGGTTCCGAGCAGTACTTC
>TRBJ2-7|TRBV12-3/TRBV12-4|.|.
CASTPPSTVREQYF
TGTGCCAGCACCCCCCCATCGACAGTTAGAGAGCAGTACTTC
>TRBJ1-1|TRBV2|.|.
CASSGGSPNTEAFF
TGTGCCAGCAGTGGAGGAAGCCCGAACACTGAAGCTTTCTTT
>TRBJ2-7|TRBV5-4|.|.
CASSSKGGSYEQYF
TGTGCCAGCAGCTCGAAAGGAGGGTCCTACGAGCAGTACTTC
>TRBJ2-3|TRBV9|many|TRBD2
CASSVAVGGSTDTQYF
TGTGCCAGCAGCGTAGCCGTGGGGGGGAGCACAGATACGCAGTATTTT
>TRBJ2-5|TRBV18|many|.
CASSPSSAGETQYF
TGTGCCAGCTCACCGTCGAGCGCAGGCGAGACCCAGTACTTC
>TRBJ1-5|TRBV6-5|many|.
CASTYVGGQPQHF
TGTGCCAGCACCTACGTGGGGGGTCAGCCCCAGCATTTT
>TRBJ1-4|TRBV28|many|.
CASSDQNRPTNEKLFF
TGTGCCAGCAGTGACCAGAACAGGCCGACTAATGAAAAACTGTTTTTT
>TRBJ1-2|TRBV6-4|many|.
CASKSQGGFGLNNYGYTF
TGTGCCAGCAAGTCACAAGGTGGCTTCGGACTGAATAACTATGGCTACACCTTC
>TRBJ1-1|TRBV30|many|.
CAWSVSGLVEAFF
TGTGCCTGGAGTGTCTCGGGGCTGGTAGAAGCTTTCTTT
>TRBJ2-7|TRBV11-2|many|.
CASSLRGITVYEQYF
TGTGCCAGCAGCCTCCGAGGGATCACAGTCTACGAGCAGTACTTC
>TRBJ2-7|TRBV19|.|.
CASSIDLRGFDEQYF
TGTGCCAGTAGTATAGATCTCCGGGGATTCGACGAGCAGTACTTC
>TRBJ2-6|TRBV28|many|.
CASSFKEVRRLTF
TGTGCCAGCAGTTTCAAAGAAGTGCGACGACTGACTTTC
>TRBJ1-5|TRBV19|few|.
CASSIGRLWGGRSNQPQHF
TGTGCCAGTAGTATAGGTCGATTATGGGGGGGAAGAAGCAATCAGCCCCAGCATTTT
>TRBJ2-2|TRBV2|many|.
CASARDTYTGELFF
TGTGCCAGCGCCAGGGACACCTACACCGGGGAGCTGTTTTTT
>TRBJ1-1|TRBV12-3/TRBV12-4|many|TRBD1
CASSLMSQGGTEAFF
TGTGCCAGCAGTTTAATGTCTCAGGGGGGGACTGAAGCTTTCTTT
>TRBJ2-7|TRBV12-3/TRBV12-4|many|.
CASSLWPYEQYF
TGTGCCAGCAGTTTGTGGCCTTACGAGCAGTACTTC
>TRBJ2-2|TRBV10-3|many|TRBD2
CAISGLADTGELFF
TGTGCCATCAGCGGTCTAGCGGATACCGGGGAGCTGTTTTTT
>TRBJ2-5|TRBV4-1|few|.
CASMGVGETQYF
TGCGCCAGCATGGGAGTGGGAGAGACCCAGTACTTC
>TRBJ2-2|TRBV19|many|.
CASSPRGTNTGELFF
TGTGCCAGTAGTCCCCGGGGGACGAACACCGGGGAGCTGTTTTTT
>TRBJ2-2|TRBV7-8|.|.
CASSLNGRGLTGELFF
TGTGCCAGCAGCTTAAACGGGAGAGGATTAACCGGGGAGCTGTTTTTT
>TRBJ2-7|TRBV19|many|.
CASSIDLWALDQQYF
TGTGCCAGTAGTATAGACCTCTGGGCCCTCGACCAGCAGTACTTC
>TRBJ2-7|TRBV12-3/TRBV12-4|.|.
CASSRQGGLGEQYF
TGTGCCAGCAGCCGACAGGGAGGTCTTGGCGAGCAGTACTTC
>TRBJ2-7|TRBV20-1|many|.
CSAQVQGSSYEQYF
TGCAGTGCTCAAGTACAGGGTAGTAGCTACGAGCAGTACTTC